The clone carrying this TCR beta chain was counted a few times. The target antigen is unknown. The data stem from a study of cytomegalovirus exposure and HLA in healthy donors. Whole-study results and caveats: Common viral pathogens were later found to be apparently linked to several of the most significant clusters.

Germline CDR1 and CDR2: LGHNT and FRNRAP. The V end lost 5 bases, the J end lost 8 bases, and 9 bases lay between the germline ends. CDR3 length: 11 amino acids. PCR amplification relied on 60 Vbeta primers (plus 13 Jbeta primers). Repertoires were generated with immunoSEQ multiplex PCR, while TCRdb's copy carries only in-frame clones and drops some. This sample carries approximately 210,000 clones, roughly three quarters of them seen once, and the ten largest clones take roughly 1.4%. This sequence originates from a woman aged 45-59 years in good health and CMV-seronegative. This sequence joins TRBV12-5 and TRBJ1-1, with a weak D call TRBD1 (5 bases). The sample was PBMCs. The CDR3 DNA sequence: TGTGCTAGTGGTCCCGACAGAGAAGCTTTCTTT. Its protein is CASGPDREAFF. Full variable domain (outside the CDR3, taken from reference TRBV12-5 and TRBJ1-1): DARVTQTPRHKVTEMGQEVTMRCQPILGHNTVFWYRQTMMQGLELLAYFRNRAPLDDSGMPKDRFSAEMPDATLATLKIQPSEPRDSAVYFCASGPDREAFFGQGTRLTVV.